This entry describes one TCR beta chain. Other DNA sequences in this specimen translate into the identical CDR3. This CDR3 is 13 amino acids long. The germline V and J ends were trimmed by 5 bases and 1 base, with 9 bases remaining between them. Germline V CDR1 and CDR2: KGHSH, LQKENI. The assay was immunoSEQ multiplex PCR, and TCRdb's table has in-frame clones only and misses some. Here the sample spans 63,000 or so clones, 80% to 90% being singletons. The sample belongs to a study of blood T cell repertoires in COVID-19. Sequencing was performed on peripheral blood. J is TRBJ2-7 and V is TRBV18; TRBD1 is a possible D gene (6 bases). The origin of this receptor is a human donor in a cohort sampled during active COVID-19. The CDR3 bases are TGTGCCAGCTCATCGGACAGTTCCTACGAGCAGTACTTC. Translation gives CASSSDSSYEQYF.